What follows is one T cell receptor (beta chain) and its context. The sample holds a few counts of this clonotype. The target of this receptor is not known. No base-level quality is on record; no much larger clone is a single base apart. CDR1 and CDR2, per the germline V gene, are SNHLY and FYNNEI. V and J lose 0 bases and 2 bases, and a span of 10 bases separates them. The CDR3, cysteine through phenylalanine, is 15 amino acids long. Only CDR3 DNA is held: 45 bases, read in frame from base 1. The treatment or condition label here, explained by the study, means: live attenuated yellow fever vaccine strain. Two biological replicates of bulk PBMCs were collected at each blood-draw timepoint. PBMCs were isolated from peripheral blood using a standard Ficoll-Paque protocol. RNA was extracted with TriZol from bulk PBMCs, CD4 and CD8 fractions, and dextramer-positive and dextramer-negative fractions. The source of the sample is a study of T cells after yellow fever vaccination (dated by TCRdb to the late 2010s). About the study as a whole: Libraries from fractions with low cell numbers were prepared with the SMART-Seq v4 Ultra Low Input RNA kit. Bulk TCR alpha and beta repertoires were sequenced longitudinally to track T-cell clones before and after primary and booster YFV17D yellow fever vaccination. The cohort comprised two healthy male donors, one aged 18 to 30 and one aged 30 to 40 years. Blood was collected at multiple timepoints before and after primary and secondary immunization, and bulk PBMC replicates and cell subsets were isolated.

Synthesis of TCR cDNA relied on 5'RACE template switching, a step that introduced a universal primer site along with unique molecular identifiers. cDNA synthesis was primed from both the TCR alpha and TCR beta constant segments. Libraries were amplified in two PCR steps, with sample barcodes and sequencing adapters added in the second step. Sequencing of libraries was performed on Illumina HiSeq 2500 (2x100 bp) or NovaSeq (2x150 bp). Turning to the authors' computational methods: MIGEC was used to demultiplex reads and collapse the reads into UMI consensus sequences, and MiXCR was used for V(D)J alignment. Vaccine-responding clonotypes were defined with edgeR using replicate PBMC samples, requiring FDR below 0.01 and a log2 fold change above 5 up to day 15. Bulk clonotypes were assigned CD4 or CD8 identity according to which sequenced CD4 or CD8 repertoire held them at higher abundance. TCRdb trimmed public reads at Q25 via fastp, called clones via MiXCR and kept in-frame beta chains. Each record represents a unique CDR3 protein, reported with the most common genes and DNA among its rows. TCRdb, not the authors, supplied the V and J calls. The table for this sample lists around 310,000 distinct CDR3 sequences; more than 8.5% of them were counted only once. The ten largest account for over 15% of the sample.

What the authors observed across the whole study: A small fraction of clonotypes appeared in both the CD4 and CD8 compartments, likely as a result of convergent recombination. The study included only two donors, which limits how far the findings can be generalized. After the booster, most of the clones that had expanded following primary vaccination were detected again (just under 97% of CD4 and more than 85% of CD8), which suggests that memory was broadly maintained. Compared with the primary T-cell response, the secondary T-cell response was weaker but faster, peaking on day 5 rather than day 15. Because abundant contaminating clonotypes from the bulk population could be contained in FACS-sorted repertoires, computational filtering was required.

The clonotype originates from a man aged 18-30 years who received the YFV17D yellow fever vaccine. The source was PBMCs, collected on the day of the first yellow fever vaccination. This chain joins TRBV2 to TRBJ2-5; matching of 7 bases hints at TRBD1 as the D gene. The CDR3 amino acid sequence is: CASSEATGRQETQYF. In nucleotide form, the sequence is TGTGCCAGCAGTGAAGCGACAGGGAGGCAAGAGACCCAGTACTTC.